The rows below give T cell receptor beta chains drawn from one sample of a study of T cell responses to AZD1222 COVID-19 vaccine. TCRdb's table, derived via immunoSEQ multiplex PCR, lists solely in-frame clones and lacks some. The table lists under 200,000 clones, roughly 94% of them singletons. Specimen: peripheral blood, collected 28 days after the second AZD1222 dose. Source of these receptors: an adult who received the AZD1222 COVID-19 vaccine. The CDR3 runs from the conserved cysteine through the conserved F or W. D genes are given only for firm matches. The size of a clone is reported for some rows only, either as once, few or many, or as a class for expanded clones.

17 TRBJ2-2 TRBV7-8 . TRBD2 CASSTTSGEWDTGELFF TGTGCCAGCAGCACTACTAGCGGGGAATGGGACACCGGGGAGCTGTTTTTT
15 TRBJ1-1 TRBV10-3 . TRBD1 CAISEWDSLNTEAFF TGTGCCATCAGTGAGTGGGACAGCCTGAACACTGAAGCTTTCTTT
14 TRBJ2-7 TRBV29-1 few . CSVAGQLGDYEQYF TGCAGCGTTGCGGGTCAGCTAGGGGACTACGAGCAGTACTTC
17 TRBJ1-2 TRBV7-2 . . CASSLRARREGGYGYTF TGTGCCAGCAGCTTAAGGGCCCGACGGGAGGGGGGCTATGGCTACACCTTC
15 TRBJ1-2 TRBV6-5 once TRBD1 CASSPNGQGGRGYTF TGTGCCAGCAGTCCCAACGGACAGGGAGGCCGGGGCTACACCTTC
13 TRBJ2-3 TRBV2 . . CASSGDSTDTQYF TGTGCCAGCAGTGGTGACAGTACAGATACGCAGTATTTT
15 TRBJ2-1 TRBV5-8 . TRBD2 CASSLGTSGYNEQFF TGTGCCAGCAGCCTCGGGACTAGCGGCTACAATGAGCAGTTCTTC
14 TRBJ2-7 TRBV7-9 . TRBD1 CASSFSNRGDEQYF TGTGCCAGCAGCTTCAGCAACAGGGGAGACGAGCAGTACTTC
15 TRBJ2-1 TRBV15 . . CATSRDASGYDEQFF TGTGCCACCAGCAGAGATGCATCAGGGTACGATGAGCAGTTCTTC
10 TRBJ1-1 TRBV30 . . CAWSRTEAFF TGTGCCTGGTCTCGGACTGAAGCTTTCTTT
17 TRBJ1-2 TRBV4-1 . . CASSQDSGRDRLRGYTF TGCGCCAGCAGCCAAGACTCGGGGCGGGACCGCTTGAGAGGCTACACCTTC
16 TRBJ2-3 TRBV6-1 . TRBD2 CASSEGLAGGPDTQYF TGTGCCAGCAGTGAAGGCCTAGCGGGAGGGCCAGATACGCAGTATTTT
14 TRBJ1-2 TRBV14 . TRBD1 CASSLRDRNYGYTF TGTGCCAGCAGCCTACGGGACAGAAACTATGGCTACACCTTC
15 TRBJ2-7 TRBV27 . . CASSPQLADSYEQYF TGTGCCAGCAGTCCCCAGTTGGCAGACTCCTACGAGCAGTACTTC
16 TRBJ1-3 TRBV19 . . CASSPGTLLSGNTIYF TGTGCCAGTAGTCCTGGGACACTCCTCTCTGGAAACACCATATATTTT
14 TRBJ1-2 TRBV4-1 . . CASSQDSTLSGYTF TGCGCCAGCAGCCAAGATAGTACCCTATCGGGCTACACCTTC
14 TRBJ2-7 TRBV3-1/TRBV3-2 once TRBD1 CASSPYRGLGEQYF TGTGCCAGCAGCCCATACAGGGGATTAGGCGAGCAGTACTTC
16 TRBJ2-2 TRBV19 . TRBD2 CASNRLAGGTTGELFF TGTGCCAGTAATCGACTAGCGGGAGGTACCACCGGGGAGCTGTTTTTT
13 TRBJ2-5 TRBV15 . TRBD2 CATSREASGGPNF TGTGCCACCAGCAGAGAGGCTAGCGGGGGACCCAACTTC
20 TRBJ1-2 TRBV2 . . CASSEGRSGTIIEKPYGYTF TGTGCCAGCAGTGAAGGGCGATCCGGGACCATTATAGAGAAACCTTATGGCTACACCTTC
12 TRBJ2-1 TRBV29-1 . . CSVRGEYNEQFF TGCAGCGTTAGAGGCGAGTACAATGAGCAGTTCTTC
14 TRBJ2-7 TRBV30 few . CAWNRDGGSYEQYF TGTGCCTGGAATAGGGACGGGGGCTCCTACGAGCAGTACTTC
15 TRBJ1-5 TRBV19 . . CASSPGTYSNQPQHF TGTGCCAGTAGCCCAGGCACCTATTCTAATCAGCCCCAGCATTTT
16 TRBJ1-2 TRBV11-2 . TRBD1 CASSPRQGLKNYGYTF TGTGCCAGCAGCCCCCGACAGGGCCTGAAGAACTATGGCTACACCTTC
16 TRBJ2-1 TRBV7-2 . . CASSLAASGPYNKQFF TGTGCCAGCAGCTTAGCGGCCAGCGGCCCCTACAATAAGCAGTTCTTC
15 TRBJ1-6 TRBV27 . . CASSLVGSYNSPLHF TGTGCCAGCAGTTTAGTCGGGTCTTATAATTCACCCCTCCACTTT
19 TRBJ2-3 TRBV3-1/TRBV3-2 . TRBD2 CASSQELLLAGEGTDTQYF TGTGCCAGCAGCCAAGAGCTCCTCCTAGCGGGGGAGGGGACAGATACGCAGTATTTT
13 TRBJ2-5 TRBV10-1 . . CASSGGWKETQYF TGCGCCAGCAGTGGCGGGTGGAAAGAGACCCAGTACTTC
13 TRBJ1-3 TRBV6-6 . . CASRGGPQNTIYF TGTGCCAGCAGAGGGGGACCGCAAAACACCATATATTTT
16 TRBJ1-3 TRBV15 . TRBD1 CATSTRDRVSGNTIYF TGTGCCACCAGCACCCGGGACAGGGTCTCTGGAAACACCATATATTTT
13 TRBJ2-5 TRBV2 . . CASTPGAAETQYF TGTGCCAGCACCCCGGGGGCGGCGGAGACCCAGTACTTC
15 TRBJ2-1 TRBV29-1 . . CSAALGTRFYNEQFF TGCAGCGCCGCCTTAGGGACCAGATTTTACAATGAGCAGTTCTTC
16 TRBJ1-2 TRBV9 . . CASSVGRRAANYGYTF TGTGCCAGCAGCGTAGGAAGACGGGCAGCTAACTATGGCTACACCTTC
17 TRBJ2-6 TRBV30 . . CAWSVLGGNPGANVLTF TGTGCCTGGAGTGTTTTGGGGGGTAACCCTGGGGCCAACGTCCTGACTTTC
14 TRBJ2-1 TRBV6-5 . TRBD2 CASRLAGSYNEQFF TGTGCCAGCAGGCTAGCGGGGAGCTACAATGAGCAGTTCTTC
13 TRBJ1-1 TRBV2 . . CASSAETVTEAFF TGTGCCAGCAGCGCCGAGACAGTGACTGAAGCTTTCTTT
16 TRBJ1-5 TRBV7-9 once TRBD1 CASSLGAGGPDQPQHF TGTGCCAGCAGCTTAGGGGCAGGGGGTCCAGATCAGCCCCAGCATTTT
15 TRBJ2-6 TRBV27 . . CASSLRGSGANVLTF TGTGCCAGCAGTTTAAGGGGTTCGGGGGCCAACGTCCTGACTTTC
12 TRBJ1-3 TRBV5-6 . . CASSFGGSTIYF TGTGCCAGCAGCTTCGGTGGGTCCACCATATATTTT
15 TRBJ1-1 TRBV14 . . CASSQVAGDLLGAFF TGTGCCAGCAGCCAAGTGGCGGGAGACCTCCTAGGAGCTTTCTTT
13 TRBJ1-5 TRBV12-3/TRBV12-4 . TRBD1 CASRTGGVQPQHF TGTGCCAGCAGAACAGGGGGGGTTCAGCCCCAGCATTTT
19 TRBJ2-7 TRBV28 . TRBD1 CASSLSYPLTGGASTGQYF TGTGCCAGCAGTTTATCTTACCCACTGACAGGGGGCGCCTCTACGGGGCAGTACTTC
12 TRBJ2-3 TRBV4-2 once . CASSQATDTQYF TGTGCCAGCAGCCAAGCCACAGATACGCAGTATTTT
17 TRBJ2-1 TRBV25-1 . TRBD2 CASSEWTRETPYNEQFF TGTGCCAGCAGTGAATGGACGCGGGAGACCCCCTACAATGAGCAGTTCTTC
14 TRBJ2-2 TRBV6-4 once TRBD2 CASSATTSSGELFF TGTGCCAGCAGTGCCACGACTAGCTCCGGGGAGCTGTTTTTT
15 TRBJ2-7 TRBV27 . . CASAGGQSMTYEQYF TGTGCCTCAGCCGGCGGACAGAGTATGACCTACGAGCAGTACTTC